This T cell receptor beta chain was profiled in a study of neoadjuvant anti-PD-1 for oral cavity cancer. On the study more broadly: Before surgery, most patients got three to four biweekly 3 mg/kg nivolumab doses. Patients without progression received a fourth nivolumab dose around day 43, then surgical resection on days 50-56.

This clone was seen a few times. No culture or expansion preceded analysis of these blood cells. The CDR3 contains 14 residues. The V end was cut by 4 bases, the J end by 4 bases, with 14 bases between. Germline lookup yields CDR1 SGDLS and CDR2 YYNGEE. PBMC libraries mostly used approximately 500 ng of input genomic DNA, with six replicates per sample. Only in-frame clones appear in the TCRdb table, and some are missing; sequencing was by immunoSEQ multiplex PCR. The repertoire holds 15,000 to 20,000 clones, with approximately 70% as singletons. The source of this sequence is a person aged 40 to 85 with oral cavity squamous cell carcinoma. The source material was PBMCs, sampled before nivolumab (anti-PD-1) treatment. This chain joins TRBV9 and TRBJ1-1; perhaps TRBD1 as D (6 bases). This chain's CDR3 is CASSNLQGVTEAFF. CDR3 bases: TGTGCCAGCAGCAATCTACAGGGAGTCACTGAAGCTTTCTTT.